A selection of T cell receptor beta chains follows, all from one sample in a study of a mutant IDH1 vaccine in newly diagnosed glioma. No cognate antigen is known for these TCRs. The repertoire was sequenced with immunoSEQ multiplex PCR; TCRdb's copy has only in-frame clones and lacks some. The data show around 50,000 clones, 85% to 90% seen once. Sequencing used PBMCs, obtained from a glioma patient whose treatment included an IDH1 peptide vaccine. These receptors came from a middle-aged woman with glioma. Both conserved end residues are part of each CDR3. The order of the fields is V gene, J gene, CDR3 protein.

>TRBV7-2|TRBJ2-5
CASSWGLAGETQYF
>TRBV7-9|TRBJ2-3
CASSRGLVTDTQYF
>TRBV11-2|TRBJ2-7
CASSLARSSYEQYF
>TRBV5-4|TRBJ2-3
CASSLDRVDTQYF
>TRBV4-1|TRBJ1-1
CASSQLGPTEAFF
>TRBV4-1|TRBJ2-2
CASSQREYGGELFF
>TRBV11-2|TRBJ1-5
CASSLGTGGLYGNQPQHF
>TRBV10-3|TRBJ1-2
CAISESGGYRNNYGYTF
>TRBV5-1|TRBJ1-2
CASRTTSGGYGYTF
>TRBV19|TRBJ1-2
CASFDRAYGYTF
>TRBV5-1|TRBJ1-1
CASSFQGEVTEAFF
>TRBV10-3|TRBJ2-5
CAISEVSGEETQYF
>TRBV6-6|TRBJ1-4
CASKPDRDREKLFF
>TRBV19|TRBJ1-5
CASSIAQGAWNQPQHF
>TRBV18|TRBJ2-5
CASSPTSETQYF
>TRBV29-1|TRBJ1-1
CSVERGQGDGAFF
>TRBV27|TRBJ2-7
CASRQGNPPYEQYF
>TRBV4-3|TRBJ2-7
CASSQDYGSYEQYF
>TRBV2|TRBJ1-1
CASSEMRGTEAFF
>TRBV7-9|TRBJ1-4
CASSLLRGDYGTGNEKLFF
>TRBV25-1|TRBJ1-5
CASTFQGARNQPQHF
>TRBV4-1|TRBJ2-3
CASSHPPGQRTDTQYF
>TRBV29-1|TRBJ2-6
CSVRTARRGGANVLTF